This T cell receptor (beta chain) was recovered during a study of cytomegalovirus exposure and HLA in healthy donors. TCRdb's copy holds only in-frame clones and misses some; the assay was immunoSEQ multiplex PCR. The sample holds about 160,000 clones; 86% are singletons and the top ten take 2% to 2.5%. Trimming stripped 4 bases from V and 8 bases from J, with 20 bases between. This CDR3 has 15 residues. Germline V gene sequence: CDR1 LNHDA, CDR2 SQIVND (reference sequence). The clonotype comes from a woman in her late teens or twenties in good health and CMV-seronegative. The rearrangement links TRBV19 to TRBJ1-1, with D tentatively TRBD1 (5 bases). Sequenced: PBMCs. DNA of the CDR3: TGTGCCAGTAGTACGTGGGGGGTTGACAGACAAGAAGCTTTCTTT. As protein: CASSTWGVDRQEAFF.